Sequencing of this TCR beta chain was carried out in a study of cytomegalovirus exposure and HLA in healthy donors. Study in general: The roughly 120 validation repertoires used the same platform as the roughly 670 first-cohort repertoires, a later analysis reported.

TCRdb's table, derived via immunoSEQ multiplex PCR, lists solely in-frame clones and lacks some. The repertoire holds 200,000 to 250,000 clones, with around 90% as singletons. The CDR3 consists of 16 residues. CDR1 and CDR2 (germline): SGHAT, FQNNGV. The V end lost 2 bases, the J end lost 7 bases, and 17 bases lay between the germline ends. Sequences were obtained from PBMCs. This clonotype originated in a woman younger than 35 in good health and CMV-seropositive. The rearrangement uses TRBV11-2 and TRBJ2-2; the D gene is possibly TRBD1 (5 bases). This CDR3 is CASSLFRQGTGGELFF. The CDR3 bases are TGTGCCAGCAGCTTATTTCGGCAGGGTACTGGCGGGGAGCTGTTTTTT.